This entry lists 21 T cell receptor beta chains sequenced from one sample in a study of early T cells in non-severe SARS-CoV-2 infection. TCRdb reprocessed the 5' RACE reads with MiXCR, giving one entry per CDR3 protein. This sample has roughly 90,000 distinct CDR3 sequences, with about 15% found just once. Sample: whole blood. The receptor set was obtained from an adult who was a healthcare worker with PCR-confirmed SARS-CoV-2 infection or an uninfected control (not recorded which).

This clonotype was observed at least ten times. This chain joins TRBV20-1 and TRBJ1-2; D might be TRBD1 (5 bases). Germline values: CDR1 DFQATT, CDR2 SNEGSKA (reference sequence). The CDR3 loop spans 11 amino acids. CDR3: CTPAGLPTYTF. CDR3 sequence (DNA): TGCACCCCGGCGGGACTCCCCACCTACACCTTC.

The chain couples TRBV30 to TRBJ1-4; 9 nucleotides line up with TRBD1. The germline V gene has CDR1 GTSNPN and CDR2 SVGIG (reference sequence). With V trimmed by 1 base and J by 5 bases, 11 bases remained unmatched. This CDR3 comprises 17 residues. The CDR3 protein is CAWSGDRVDAMNEKLFF. Here the CDR3 DNA reads TGTGCCTGGAGTGGGGACAGGGTCGACGCGATGAATGAAAAACTGTTTTTT.

CDR3: CASSSSGGDQPQHF. For the CDR3, the DNA is TGTGCCAGCAGCTCTTCGGGGGGAGATCAGCCCCAGCATTTT. The chain couples TRBV9 to TRBJ1-5, with D tentatively TRBD1 (5 bases). The germline V gene has CDR1 SGDLS and CDR2 YYNGEE. The CDR3 is 14 amino acids. With 4 bases removed from V and 5 bases from J, the gap between germline ends came to 13 bases.

This clonotype has just one count. V and J are TRBV28 and TRBJ1-1; D is perhaps TRBD1 (6 bases). Per the germline V gene, CDR1 is MDHEN and CDR2 is SYDVKM. V shed 3 bases and J shed 1 base, with 9 bases lying between them. CDR3 length equals 14 residues. The CDR3 DNA follows: TGTGCCAGCAGTTTCTTGGGGGCGAACACTGAAGCTTTCTTT. This translates into CASSFLGANTEAFF.

V and J are TRBV20-1 and TRBJ2-2, with D tentatively TRBD1 (5 bases). This CDR3 has 14 residues. Deletions cut 0 bases from V and 7 bases from J, with 12 bases between. Germline loops: CDR1 DFQATT, CDR2 SNEGSKA (reference sequence). The DNA for the CDR3 is TGCAGTGCTAGAGATACCCAGGGAAACGGGGAGCTGTTTTTT. It translates to CSARDTQGNGELFF.

This chain uses TRBV7-9 with TRBJ1-1; 7 nucleotides match TRBD1. This CDR3 spans 13 amino acids. CDR1 is SEHNR, CDR2 FQNEAQ, per germline (reference sequence). V was clipped by 6 bases and J by 5 bases; unmatched bases: 6. The CDR3 loop is CASSFDRETEAFF. The CDR3 DNA reads as TGTGCCAGCAGTTTTGACAGGGAGACTGAAGCTTTCTTT.

This chain connects TRBV12-3 or TRBV12-4 to TRBJ1-1; no definite D call. The CDR3 totals 14 residues. Trimming shortened V by 4 bases and J by 2 bases, and 11 bases separated the two germline ends. For the CDR3, the DNA is TGTGCCAGCAGTTCCAAGGGAGGAAACACTGAAGCTTTCTTT. It encodes CASSSKGGNTEAFF.

CDR3 protein: CASNEGIQNEQFF. The DNA of the CDR3 is TGTGCCAGCAATGAGGGGATTCAAAATGAGCAGTTCTTC. This chain uses TRBV9 with TRBJ2-1; D assignment may be TRBD1 or TRBD2 (5 bases each). This CDR3 spans 13 amino acids. The germline gives CDR1 SGDLS, CDR2 YYNGEE. The V and J ends lost 6 bases and 7 bases respectively, with 14 bases between them.

This clonotype has a handful of counts. The chain has TRBV20-1 and TRBJ1-6, with D unresolved. Per germline, CDR1 DFQATT and CDR2 SNEGSKA (reference sequence). The CDR3 loop spans 12 amino acids. Trimming removed 6 bases at V and 9 bases at J, with 12 bases between. As DNA, the CDR3 is TGCAGTGCAAGCCCTCGGAGTTCACCCCTCCACTTT. Amino acids: CSASPRSSPLHF.

The chain links TRBV20-1 to TRBJ2-3; D might be TRBD1 or TRBD2, each matching 6 bases. This CDR3 has 14 residues. Germline values: CDR1 DFQATT, CDR2 SNEGSKA (reference sequence). Trimming cost V 6 bases and J 2 bases, with 15 bases left between them. Written as DNA, the CDR3 is TGCAGTGCGGCGACTCCGGGGGCCACAGATACGCAGTATTTT. It yields the protein CSAATPGATDTQYF.

The chain links TRBV6-6 to TRBJ1-1; D remains ambiguous. Trimming cost V 8 bases and J 6 bases, with 7 bases left between them. The germline gives CDR1 MNHNY, CDR2 SVGAGI (reference sequence). The length of the CDR3 is 10 residues. The CDR3 DNA follows: TGTGCCAGCGAAGGGTCTGAAGCTTTCTTT. As protein: CASEGSEAFF.

This clonotype was observed a few times. The chain recombines TRBV29-1 with TRBJ1-1; D remains unclear. The CDR3 contains 11 residues. Germline V lookup: CDR1 SQVTM, CDR2 ANQGSEA. V lost 5 bases to trimming and J lost 2 bases, with 6 bases between them. CDR3 sequence reads: CSVLSNTEAFF. The CDR3 coding sequence is TGCAGCGTTCTAAGCAACACTGAAGCTTTCTTT. The whole variable domain, remainder taken from reference TRBV29-1 and TRBJ1-1, is SAVISQKPSRDICQRGTSLTIQCQVDSQVTMMFWYRQQPGQSLTLIATANQGSEATYESGFVIDKFPISRPNLTFSTLTVSNMSPEDSSIYLCSVLSNTEAFFGQGTRLTVV.

This clonotype was detected ten times or more. V and J are TRBV4-1 and TRBJ1-1; D unclear. The CDR3 consists of 15 residues. Trimming removed 8 bases from V and 4 bases from J, with 20 bases in between. CDR1 and CDR2 (germline): MGHRA, YSYEKL. CDR3 sequence reads: CASVPLPAEGTEAFF. The CDR3 bases are TGCGCCAGCGTCCCTCTCCCCGCCGAAGGCACTGAAGCTTTCTTT.

V usage is TRBV20-1 and J usage is TRBJ2-3, with unresolved D. Germline CDR1 reads DFQATT; CDR2 reads SNEGSKA (reference sequence). Trimming shortened V by 6 bases and J by 2 bases, and 6 bases separated the two germline ends. The CDR3 covers 11 residues. The CDR3 sequence: CSAEVTDTQYF. CDR3 sequence (DNA): TGCAGTGCCGAGGTCACAGATACGCAGTATTTT.

This clonotype came up a few times. The V gene is TRBV7-9, the J gene TRBJ2-3; D gene unclear. V dropped 5 bases and J dropped 0 bases, with 12 bases sitting between them. The CDR3 totals 15 residues. Germline V lookup: CDR1 SEHNR, CDR2 FQNEAQ (reference sequence). Written as DNA, the CDR3 is TGTGCCAGCAGCGATTACAAGGAAAGCACAGATACGCAGTATTTT. It specifies CASSDYKESTDTQYF.

The table lists this clonotype with a few counts. V usage is TRBV3-1 and J usage is TRBJ1-6; D remains unclear. This CDR3 spans 14 amino acids. The germline V gene has CDR1 LGHDT and CDR2 YNNKEL (reference sequence). Trimming pared 0 bases from V and 10 bases from J, leaving 10 bases between. The CDR3 reads CASSQETGGSPLHF. For the CDR3, the DNA is TGTGCCAGCAGCCAAGAGACGGGCGGGTCACCCCTCCACTTT. The full variable domain, in which reference TRBV3-1 and TRBJ1-6 provide the parts outside the CDR3, is DTAVSQTPKYLVTQMGNDKSIKCEQNLGHDTMYWYKQDSKKFLKIMFSYNNKELIINETVPNRFSPKSPDKAHLNLHINSLELGDSAVYFCASSQETGGSPLHFGNGTRLTVT.

This clonotype was observed a few times. The germline gene is not matched at one end of the junction; a read error may be the cause. The chain employs TRBV5-1 and TRBJ2-7; the D gene is possibly TRBD2 (6 bases). The CDR3 loop spans 11 amino acids. CDR1 is SGHRS, CDR2 YFSETQ, per germline. The CDR3 region has the DNA TGCGCCAGCAGTTTGGCGGGAGAGCAGTACTTC. As protein: CASSLAGEQYF.

The sample holds a few counts of this clonotype. This chain uses TRBV9 with TRBJ2-7; D is unresolved. This CDR3 spans 15 amino acids. Germline V lookup: CDR1 SGDLS, CDR2 YYNGEE. V lost 0 bases and J lost 7, with 17 bases in between. The CDR3 DNA sequence: TGTGCCAGCAGCGTAGAGCTCTGGGATTTACGGGAGCAGTACTTC. Its protein is CASSVELWDLREQYF.

This clonotype has at least ten counts. V and J are TRBV6-2 or TRBV6-3 and TRBJ2-3; 8 bases align to TRBD2. V shed 5 bases, J shed 0 bases, and the junction held 1 base outside the gene matches. Germline CDR1 MNHEY, CDR2 SVGEGT. CDR3 length: 14 amino acids. The CDR3 spells CASSRLASTDTQYF. DNA of the CDR3: TGTGCCAGCAGTCGACTAGCGAGCACAGATACGCAGTATTTT.

V gene TRBV6-5 combines with J gene TRBJ2-7, with 8 bases fitting TRBD2. The germline V gene encodes CDR1 MNHEY and CDR2 SVGAGI. Trimming took 6 bases from V and 0 from J; bases not matched to a gene: 4. The CDR3 loop spans 14 amino acids. CDR3 sequence reads: CASSERGSSYEQYF. The CDR3 region has the DNA TGTGCCAGCAGCGAGCGGGGGAGCTCCTACGAGCAGTACTTC.

This rearrangement joins TRBV5-1 to TRBJ1-1; 11 bases line up with TRBD1. The V gene end was trimmed by 4 bases and the J gene end by 1 base; junction bases not matched to a gene: 6. From germline, CDR1 is SGHRS and CDR2 YFSETQ. This CDR3 has 16 amino acids. The CDR3 loop is CASSIGTGGRNTEAFF. In nucleotides, the CDR3 is TGCGCCAGCAGCATCGGGACAGGGGGTCGGAACACTGAAGCTTTCTTT.